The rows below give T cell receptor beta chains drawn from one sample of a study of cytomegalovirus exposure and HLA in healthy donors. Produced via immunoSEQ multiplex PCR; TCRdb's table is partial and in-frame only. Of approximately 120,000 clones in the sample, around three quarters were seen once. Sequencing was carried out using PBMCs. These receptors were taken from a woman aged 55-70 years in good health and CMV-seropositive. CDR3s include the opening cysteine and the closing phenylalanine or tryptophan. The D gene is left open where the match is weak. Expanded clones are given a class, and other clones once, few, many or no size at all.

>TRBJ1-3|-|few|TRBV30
TGTGCCTGGAGGGGTCCGGGAGTCGGCTCTGGAAACACCATATATTTT
CAWRGPGVGSGNTIYF
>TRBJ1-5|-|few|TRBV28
TGTGCCAGTAGATCGGGTGGGCAGCCCCAGCATTTT
CASRSGGQPQHF
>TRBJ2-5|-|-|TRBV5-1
TGCGCCAGCAGCTTGGCAGCGGAATTAGAGACCCAGTACTTC
CASSLAAELETQYF
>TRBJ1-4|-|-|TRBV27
TGTGCCAGCAGCATGTACCAGTCAACTAATGAAAAACTGTTTTTT
CASSMYQSTNEKLFF
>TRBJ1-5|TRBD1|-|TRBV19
TGTGCCAGTAGTGACAGGGTTAGCAATCAGCCCCAGCATTTT
CASSDRVSNQPQHF
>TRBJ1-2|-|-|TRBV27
TGTGCCAGCAGTTTCTCCTTCGGGTCTGGCTACACCTTC
CASSFSFGSGYTF
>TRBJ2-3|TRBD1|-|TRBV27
TGTGCCAGCAGAAGGACAGGGTCAGATACGCAGTATTTT
CASRRTGSDTQYF
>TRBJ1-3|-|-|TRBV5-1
TGCGCCAGCAGCTCAGGGGCCTCGGGAAACACCATATATTTT
CASSSGASGNTIYF
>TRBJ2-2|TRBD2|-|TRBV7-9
TGTGCCAGCAGCTGGGAGGGAGGGAACACCGGGGAGCTGTTTTTT
CASSWEGGNTGELFF
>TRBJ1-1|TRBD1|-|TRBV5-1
TGCGCCAGCAGCGACGGACAGGGGGGCACTGAAGCTTTCTTT
CASSDGQGGTEAFF
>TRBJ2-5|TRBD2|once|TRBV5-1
TGCGCCAGCAGCTTGACAGCGGGGGGGCAACAGACCCAGTACTTC
CASSLTAGGQQTQYF
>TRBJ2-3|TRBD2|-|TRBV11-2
TGTGCCAGCAGCTTAGTTGGCGGGGGGCCGTACACAGATACGCAGTATTTT
CASSLVGGGPYTDTQYF
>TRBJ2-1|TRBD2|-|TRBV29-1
TGCAGCGTGGACCTAGGACTAGCGGACAATGAGCAGTTCTTC
CSVDLGLADNEQFF